This TCR beta chain was retrieved from a study of shared clonotypes between healthy human individuals. About the research overall: CD4 naive and CD4 memory each took three plates per donor, while CD8 naive took two and CD8 memory one.

Sequenced by immunoSEQ multiplex PCR; TCRdb stores in-frame clones only, minus some. The sample comprises roughly 650,000 clones, about 96% of which are singletons, and 0.11% rests with the top ten. CD8 cells regarded as naive lacked CD45RO, were positively chosen for CCR7, and omitted terminally differentiated effector memory CD45RA+ cells. Per the germline V gene, CDR1 is MNHNS and CDR2 is SASEGT. CDR3 size: 13 residues. After removal of 8 bases from V and 2 bases from J, the junction contained 4 bases not matched to a gene. The TCR sequence derives from a woman in her twenties or thirties in good health. The rearrangement links TRBV6-1 to TRBJ2-3; 7 positions agree with TRBD2. Sequencing was carried out using naive CD8+ T cells sorted from blood. DNA for the CDR3: TGTGCCAGCGAGGGGAGGGTCACAGATACGCAGTATTTT. Translated, it gives CASEGRVTDTQYF.